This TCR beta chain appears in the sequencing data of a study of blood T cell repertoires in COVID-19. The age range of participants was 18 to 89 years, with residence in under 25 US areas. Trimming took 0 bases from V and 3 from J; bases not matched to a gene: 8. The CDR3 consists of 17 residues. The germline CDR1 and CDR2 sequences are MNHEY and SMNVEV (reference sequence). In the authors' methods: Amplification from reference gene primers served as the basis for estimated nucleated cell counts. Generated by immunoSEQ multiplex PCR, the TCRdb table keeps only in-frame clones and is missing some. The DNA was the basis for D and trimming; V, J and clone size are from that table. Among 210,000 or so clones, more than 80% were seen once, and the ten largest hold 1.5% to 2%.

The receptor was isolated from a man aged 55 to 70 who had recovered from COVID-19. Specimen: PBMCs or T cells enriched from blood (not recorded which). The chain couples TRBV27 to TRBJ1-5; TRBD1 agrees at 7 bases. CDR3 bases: TGTGCCAGCAGTTTATCGGCCATTGACAGGGCCAATCAGCCCCAGCATTTT. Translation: CASSLSAIDRANQPQHF.